The 11 T cell receptor beta chains below all came from one sample that was sequenced in a study of cytomegalovirus exposure and HLA in healthy donors. Measured with immunoSEQ multiplex PCR; TCRdb has only the in-frame clones, and not every one. The sample consists of under 250,000 clones, more than 85% of them appearing once. Input material: PBMCs. The source of these receptors is a man aged 18 to 29 in good health and CMV-seropositive.

The chain employs TRBV11-2 and TRBJ2-7; D unresolved. Germline CDR1 reads SGHAT; CDR2 reads FQNNGV. V lost 5 bases and J lost 7, with 18 bases in between. The CDR3 runs to 14 residues. CDR3 sequence (DNA): TGTGCCAGCAGCCCCGGCCCCCACGGCCCTGAGCAGTACTTC. It codes for CASSPGPHGPEQYF. The variable domain in full, with the rest retrieved from reference TRBV11-2 and TRBJ2-7, is EAGVAQSPRYKIIEKRQSVAFWCNPISGHATLYWYQQILGQGPKLLIQFQNNGVVDDSQLPKDRFSAERLKGVDSTLKIQPAKLEDSAVYLCASSPGPHGPEQYFGPGTRLTVT.

The V gene is TRBV7-9, the J gene TRBJ2-5; 7 bases agree with TRBD1. The CDR3 length is 13 residues. The V gene's germline CDR1 is SEHNR and CDR2 FQNEAQ (reference sequence). After removal of 5 bases from V and 1 base from J, the junction contained 1 base not matched to a gene. The CDR3 DNA reads TGTGCCAGCAGCCGGGACAGCCAAGAGACCCAGTACTTC. It translates to CASSRDSQETQYF.

The chain carries TRBV6-6 and TRBJ2-7, with D tentatively TRBD1 (6 bases). In germline, CDR1 is MNHNY, CDR2 SVGAGI (reference sequence). There are 13 residues in the CDR3. Trimming took off 0 bases at V and 5 bases at J, with 8 bases between the two ends. The CDR3 nucleotides read TGTGCCAGCAGTTACTCACAGGGCGACGAGCAGTACTTC. Translated: CASSYSQGDEQYF.

The rearrangement links TRBV27 to TRBJ1-1; a possible D gene is TRBD1 (5 bases). The ends were cut back, 5 bases at V and 4 bases at J, with 17 bases in the middle. The germline V gene has CDR1 MNHEY and CDR2 SMNVEV (reference sequence). This CDR3 is 15 amino acids long. CDR3 sequence reads: CASSPGTGGVTEAFF. CDR3 in DNA: TGTGCCAGCAGTCCCGGGACCGGCGGGGTCACTGAAGCTTTCTTT.

The gene calls are TRBV9 and TRBJ1-2; a weak D match, TRBD1 (5 bases). The CDR3 is made up of 15 amino acids. Germline V lookup: CDR1 SGDLS, CDR2 YYNGEE. V was cut by 2 bases and J by 5 bases, with 16 bases left in between. CDR3 region: CASSVGQEVGYGYTF. The CDR3 DNA reads TGTGCCAGCAGCGTCGGACAAGAGGTGGGGTATGGCTACACCTTC. The full variable domain, rest sourced from reference TRBV9 and TRBJ1-2, is DSGVTQTPKHLITATGQRVTLRCSPRSGDLSVYWYQQSLDQGLQFLIQYYNGEERAKGNILERFSAQQFPDLHSELNLSSLELGDSALYFCASSVGQEVGYGYTFGSGTRLTVV.

The genes are TRBV6-5 and TRBJ1-2; D ambiguous. This CDR3 comprises 13 residues. Germline V CDR1 and CDR2: MNHEY, SVGAGI. Trimming removed 2 bases at V and 8 bases at J, with 12 bases between. The CDR3 nucleotides are TGTGCCAGCAGTTACCGGGCCCAGGCGGGCTACACCTTC. This encodes CASSYRAQAGYTF.

The chain recombines TRBV25-1 with TRBJ1-2; no reliable D call. The germline V gene has CDR1 MGHDK and CDR2 SYGVNS. CDR3 length: 13 residues. Trimming took off 3 bases at V and 4 bases at J, with 9 bases between the two ends. The CDR3 region has the DNA TGTGCCAGCAGTGAGCGAGACGGCTATGGCTACACCTTC. Protein: CASSERDGYGYTF.

The chain is built from TRBV5-6 and TRBJ2-7, with 8 bases identical to TRBD2. V lost 1 base to trimming and J lost 2 bases; unmatched junction nucleotides: 5. There are 15 residues in the CDR3. Germline lookup yields CDR1 SGHDT and CDR2 YYEEEE. The CDR3 is CASSLLAGITYEQYF. For the CDR3, the DNA is TGTGCCAGCAGCTTGTTAGCGGGAATTACCTACGAGCAGTACTTC.

This chain uses TRBV30 with TRBJ2-7, with 8 nucleotides matching TRBD1. The V gene end was trimmed by 4 bases and the J gene end by 2 bases; junction bases not matched to a gene: 7. The germline V gene has CDR1 GTSNPN and CDR2 SVGIG (reference sequence). The CDR3 has 14 residues. CDR3 protein: CAWNPGQAPYEQYF. CDR3 nucleotides: TGTGCCTGGAATCCGGGACAGGCCCCCTACGAGCAGTACTTC.

This clone appeared a single time. The chain links TRBV7-9 to TRBJ1-5; no definite D call. The V gene lost 1 base and the J gene lost 6 bases, with 4 bases spanning the gap. The length of the CDR3 is 12 residues. CDR1 and CDR2 (germline): SEHNR, FQNEAQ (reference sequence). In DNA form, the CDR3 reads TGTGCCAGCAGCTTAGGGGCTCAGCCCCAGCATTTT. It yields the protein CASSLGAQPQHF.

The chain links TRBV7-8 to TRBJ2-1; D gene uncertain. The CDR3 is 15 residues long. V was pared by 1 base and J by 9 bases, with 16 bases between. CDR1 and CDR2 (germline): SGHVS, FQNEAQ. The CDR3 protein is CASSLGLPPRPEQFF. DNA of the CDR3: TGTGCCAGCAGCTTAGGACTCCCTCCCCGACCTGAGCAGTTCTTC.